Reported below is one TCR beta chain. Using immunoSEQ multiplex PCR, the repertoire was profiled, and TCRdb retains in-frame clones only, with some absent. This sample has roughly 280,000 clones; around 84% occur once, and the top ten carry under 5.5%. The data derive from a study of blood T cell repertoires in COVID-19. Looking at the study overall: Material from acute and convalescent COVID-19 was sourced from the United States, Italy and Spain. PBMCs, B-cell-depleted T cells, or T cells provided the cDNA or gDNA that made up the material.

Germline V gene sequence: CDR1 SGHTA, CDR2 FQGNSA. The CDR3 length is 13 residues. V was shortened by 6 bases and J by 0 bases, with 8 bases between the two germline ends. The chain carries TRBV7-2 and TRBJ1-2, with D unresolved. Sequences were obtained from peripheral blood. The TCR sequence derives from a man aged 55 to 70 with acute or convalescent COVID-19. The CDR3 sequence: CASRQFSNYGYTF. CDR3 DNA: TGTGCCAGCAGACAGTTTTCTAACTATGGCTACACCTTC. The entire variable domain, with the rest obtained from reference TRBV7-2 and TRBJ1-2, is as follows: GAGVSQSPSNKVTEKGKDVELRCDPISGHTALYWYRQSLGQGLEFLIYFQGNSAPDKSGLPSDRFSAERTGGSVSTLTIQRTQQEDSAVYLCASRQFSNYGYTFGSGTRLTVV.